Below are 31 T cell receptor beta chains sequenced from a single sample in a study of blood T cell repertoires in COVID-19. Only in-frame clones appear in the TCRdb table, and some are missing; sequencing was by immunoSEQ multiplex PCR. The sample carries under 200,000 clones, 84% recorded once. The source material was peripheral blood. Receptors were obtained from a middle-aged man who had recovered from COVID-19.

The chain recombines TRBV9 with TRBJ2-7; D is possibly TRBD1 (7 bases). V shed 0 bases and J shed 7 bases, with 14 bases lying between them. The CDR3 totals 14 residues. In germline, CDR1 is SGDLS, CDR2 YYNGEE. The CDR3 DNA reads TGTGCCAGCAGCGTAGGGGACAGCGGGTCTGAGCAGTACTTC. Translated: CASSVGDSGSEQYF.

The V gene is TRBV7-6, the J gene TRBJ2-3, with TRBD2 matching 10 bases. The germline gives CDR1 SGHVS, CDR2 FNYEAQ. The CDR3 runs 17 residues. The V and J ends lost 2 bases and 0 bases, in that order; junction bases with no gene match: 5. The CDR3 sequence: CASSLLETSGSTDTQYF. The CDR3 DNA reads TGTGCCAGCAGCTTACTAGAGACTAGCGGGAGCACAGATACGCAGTATTTT.

The chain employs TRBV11-2 and TRBJ2-7; D uncertain. The CDR3 spans 12 residues. Trimming stripped 5 bases from V and 3 bases from J, with 8 bases between. Germline-derived CDR1 and CDR2 are SGHAT and FQNNGV. The DNA for the CDR3 is TGTGCCAGCAGCCCGACGGGCTACGAGCAGTACTTC. It is translated as CASSPTGYEQYF.

This clone was counted only a few times. CDR3 bases: TGTGCCAGCAGCTTGGGTTCGCGGACAGATACGCAGTATTTT. Residues: CASSLGSRTDTQYF. The chain uses TRBV5-6 and TRBJ2-3, with D unresolved. Germline lookup yields CDR1 SGHDT and CDR2 YYEEEE. The length of the CDR3 is 14 residues. The germline V and J ends were trimmed by 0 bases and 3 bases, with 8 bases remaining between them.

The chain employs TRBV27 and TRBJ1-5; D uncertain. The germline V gene encodes CDR1 MNHEY and CDR2 SMNVEV (reference sequence). V lost 2 bases and J lost 6, with 11 bases in between. The length of the CDR3 is 14 residues. In nucleotides, the CDR3 is TGTGCCAGCAGTTTAAGTAGCAGTAGTCAGCCCCAGCATTTT. Translated, it gives CASSLSSSSQPQHF.

The chain couples TRBV4-2 to TRBJ1-1, with unresolved D. Germline CDR1 and CDR2: LGHNA and YNFKEQ. The CDR3 runs to 11 residues. Trimming stripped 8 bases from V and 2 bases from J, with 6 bases between. CDR3 sequence reads: CASRSNTEAFF. In DNA, the CDR3 is TGTGCCAGCCGGTCCAACACTGAAGCTTTCTTT.

The chain uses TRBV6-5 and TRBJ2-1; 8 bases fit TRBD2. The germline CDR1 and CDR2 sequences are MNHEY and SVGAGI. The CDR3 loop spans 14 amino acids. V dropped 4 bases and J dropped 5; count of bases not matched to a gene: 4. Written as DNA, the CDR3 is TGTGCCAGCAGTTCTAGCGGGTATAACAATGAGCAGTTCTTC. As protein: CASSSSGYNNEQFF.

The chain uses TRBV18 and TRBJ1-1; weak D call: TRBD1 (6 bases). Trimming removed 8 bases from V and 3 bases from J, with 13 bases in between. Per germline, CDR1 KGHSH and CDR2 LQKENI. This CDR3 is 13 amino acids long. DNA of the CDR3: TGTGCCAGCCGGCAGGGGCGGGACACTGAAGCTTTCTTT. Translating it yields CASRQGRDTEAFF.

This chain connects TRBV19 to TRBJ2-1, with 8 bases lining up with TRBD2. The V gene's germline CDR1 is LNHDA and CDR2 SQIVND (reference sequence). The CDR3 sequence is 15 residues long. V gave up 5 bases and J gave up 1 base; unmatched junction bases: 4. DNA for the CDR3: TGTGCCAGTAGTCCAGCGGGAGTGTCCTACAATGAGCAGTTCTTC. This translates into CASSPAGVSYNEQFF.

The chain combines TRBV7-9 with TRBJ1-1, with 8 bases identical to TRBD1. CDR1 is SEHNR, CDR2 FQNEAQ, per germline (reference sequence). This CDR3 region has 15 residues. The trim removed 2 bases at V and 1 base at J, leaving 3 bases unmatched. The CDR3 bases are TGTGCCAGCAGCTTACCCACAGGGGGGAACACTGAAGCTTTCTTT. This sequence encodes CASSLPTGGNTEAFF.

In regard to this clone: Compared with germline, one end of the junction differs, possibly owing to a read error. For the CDR3, the DNA is TGTGCCAGCAGTTCTAAGGGGTGGGCCCCTTACTTT. Translating gives CASSSKGWAPYF. The chain couples TRBV12-3 or TRBV12-4 to TRBJ1-1; D possibly corresponds to TRBD1 (5 bases). The CDR3 is 12 amino acids.

The J gene is TRBJ2-7, the V gene TRBV3-1 (or the pseudogene TRBV3-2), with D tentatively TRBD2 (6 bases). CDR3 size: 14 residues. CDR1 is LGHDT, CDR2 YNNKEL, per germline (reference sequence). Trimming pared 2 bases from V and 2 bases from J, leaving 10 bases between. The CDR3 DNA sequence: TGTGCCAGCAGCCAAATGGAGGGACCCTACGAGCAGTACTTC. This encodes CASSQMEGPYEQYF.

The V call is TRBV6-4, the J call TRBJ2-1; the match to TRBD1 covers 7 bases. The CDR3 sequence is 15 residues long. With 4 bases clipped from V and 7 bases from J, the junction kept 10 bases outside the gene matches. Germline CDR1 MRHNA, CDR2 SNTAGT. For the CDR3, the DNA is TGTGCCAGCAGTGTAGAGGGACAGTTACTTAATGAGCAGTTCTTC. It yields the protein CASSVEGQLLNEQFF.

The chain combines TRBV2 with TRBJ1-6; D unresolved. CDR1 is SNHLY and CDR2 is FYNNEI in the germline V gene. Trimming shortened V by 9 bases and J by 9 bases, and 21 bases separated the two germline ends. The CDR3 loop spans 15 amino acids. The CDR3 protein is CASADLRLNGSPLHF. The CDR3 region has the DNA TGTGCCAGTGCCGACCTAAGACTTAATGGTTCACCCCTCCACTTT. Full variable domain (remainder filled in from reference TRBV2 and TRBJ1-6): EPEVTQTPSHQVTQMGQEVILRCVPISNHLYFYWYRQILGQKVEFLVSFYNNEISEKSEIFDDQFSVERPDGSNFTLKIRSTKLEDSAMYFCASADLRLNGSPLHFGNGTRLTVT.

A single count supports this clone. V is TRBV2 and J is TRBJ2-1, with D maybe TRBD2 (5 bases). Germline CDR1 SNHLY, CDR2 FYNNEI. The length of the CDR3 is 13 residues. V lost 7 bases to trimming and J lost 4 bases, with 11 bases between them. This CDR3 reads CASTAEIYNEQFF. The DNA for the CDR3 is TGTGCCAGCACAGCGGAAATTTACAATGAGCAGTTCTTC.

CDR3 amino acids: CATSDPGFGGQGYTDTQYF. The CDR3 bases are TGTGCCACCAGTGATCCCGGATTCGGGGGACAGGGGTACACAGATACGCAGTATTTT. The J gene is TRBJ2-3, the V gene TRBV24-1; 10 positions match TRBD1. CDR3 length: 19 residues. V shed 3 bases, J shed 2 bases, and the junction held 13 bases outside the gene matches. Germline V gene sequence: CDR1 KGHDR, CDR2 SFDVKD.

The rearrangement uses TRBV29-1 and TRBJ2-1; 8 positions match TRBD2. J lost 5 bases, V lost 7 bases, and 7 bases had no gene match. CDR1 and CDR2 from the germline V gene are SQVTM and ANQGSEA. The CDR3 contains 13 residues. The CDR3 coding sequence is TGCAGCGCCAGGACTAGCAGACACAATGAGCAGTTCTTC. This encodes CSARTSRHNEQFF.

This sequence joins TRBV4-3 and TRBJ1-1; D call uncertain. The CDR3 extends over 15 amino acids. From germline, CDR1 is LGHNA and CDR2 YSLEER. V dropped 1 base and J dropped 1 base, with 10 bases sitting between them. The CDR3 is CASSQGWSRNTEAFF. CDR3 sequence (DNA): TGCGCCAGCAGCCAAGGGTGGTCCAGGAACACTGAAGCTTTCTTT.

In the case of this clone: Germline is not matched at one junction end, which may reflect a read error. J is TRBJ1-2 and V is TRBV6-5, with 8 bases that match TRBD1. Germline loops: CDR1 MNHEY, CDR2 SVGAGI. The CDR3 is 13 amino acids. The CDR3 DNA follows: TGTGCCAACAAAGGACAGGGTAACAATGGCTACACCTTC. As protein: CANKGQGNNGYTF.

The chain joins TRBV30 to TRBJ1-4, with a weak D call TRBD1 (6 bases). The CDR3 covers 14 residues. Trimming removed 2 bases from V and 1 base from J, with 8 bases in between. Germline V gives CDR1 GTSNPN, CDR2 SVGIG (reference sequence). CDR3 sequence (DNA): TGTGCCTGGAGTTTGACAGGAACTAATGAAAAACTGTTTTTT. Translation: CAWSLTGTNEKLFF.

This chain links TRBV4-1 with TRBJ2-7; TRBD1 is a possible D gene (6 bases). Germline CDR1 MGHRA, CDR2 YSYEKL. This CDR3 contains 15 residues. V was shortened by 2 bases and J by 7 bases, with 18 bases between the two germline ends. CDR3 protein: CASSQHSLQGEEQYF. CDR3 nucleotides: TGCGCCAGCAGCCAACATTCGTTACAGGGTGAAGAGCAGTACTTC.

The rearrangement joins TRBV2 to TRBJ2-5; D possibly corresponds to TRBD2 (5 bases). Trimming removed 6 bases at V and 4 bases at J, with 12 bases between. This CDR3 has 13 amino acids. Germline V gene sequence: CDR1 SNHLY, CDR2 FYNNEI. The DNA of the CDR3 is TGTGCCAGCAGAGAGGGTGGGCCAGAGACCCAGTACTTC. Translation: CASREGGPETQYF.

The V call is TRBV2, the J call TRBJ1-5; TRBD1 matches 8 bases. The CDR3 has 13 amino acids. J gave up 2 bases and V 7 bases, and 1 base lay outside the gene matches. Germline lookup yields CDR1 SNHLY and CDR2 FYNNEI. The CDR3 loop reads CASNRGGNQPQHF. CDR3 sequence (DNA): TGTGCCAGCAACAGGGGGGGCAATCAGCCCCAGCATTTT. Combining the CDR3 with reference TRBV2 and TRBJ1-5 gives the whole variable domain EPEVTQTPSHQVTQMGQEVILRCVPISNHLYFYWYRQILGQKVEFLVSFYNNEISEKSEIFDDQFSVERPDGSNFTLKIRSTKLEDSAMYFCASNRGGNQPQHFGDGTRLSIL.

This clone was recorded only once. The chain carries TRBV4-1 and TRBJ2-3; 16 bases map to TRBD2. The CDR3 loop spans 15 amino acids. The V gene's germline CDR1 is MGHRA and CDR2 YSYEKL. The ends lost 3 bases at V and 10 bases at J; junction bases unmatched: 4. CDR3 residues: CASSQGLAGGLAQYF. Here the CDR3 DNA reads TGCGCCAGCAGCCAGGGACTAGCGGGGGGGTTGGCGCAGTATTTT.

This clone has more than one count but fewer than ten. This chain connects TRBV30 to TRBJ1-5; 7 bases match TRBD1. The V gene's germline CDR1 is GTSNPN and CDR2 SVGIG (reference sequence). The CDR3 extends over 15 amino acids. J was trimmed by 5 bases and V by 2 bases; bases with no gene match: 9. CDR3 sequence: CAWSPGQTVHQPQHF. The CDR3 nucleotides are TGTGCCTGGAGTCCGGGACAGACGGTGCATCAGCCCCAGCATTTT.

In this sample, this clone turned up a few times. This chain connects TRBV5-1 to TRBJ2-1, with 9 positions matching TRBD2. V lost 9 bases, J lost 8 bases, and 15 bases stayed unmatched. The CDR3 consists of 15 residues. Germline V gives CDR1 SGHRS, CDR2 YFSETQ. The CDR3 protein is CATTISGSQNHEQFF. CDR3 bases: TGCGCCACTACCATTAGCGGGAGTCAGAACCATGAGCAGTTCTTC.

The CDR3 DNA is TGTGCCACCTCTATGAACACTGAAGCTTTCTTT. Its protein is CATSMNTEAFF. The rearrangement uses TRBV10-3 and TRBJ1-1; D is ambiguous. The V end was cut by 10 bases, the J end by 0 bases, with 6 bases between. Looked up from germline, CDR1 is ENHRY and CDR2 is SYGVKD. This CDR3 has 11 residues.

V is TRBV7-3 and J is TRBJ2-1, with 7 bases identical to TRBD1. The CDR3 totals 16 residues. From germline, CDR1 is SGHTA and CDR2 FQGTGA. After removal of 5 bases from V and 6 bases from J, the junction contained 13 bases not matched to a gene. As DNA, the CDR3 is TGTGCCAGCAGCCCACAGGGGACCAGAAATTCCAATGAGCAGTTCTTC. It translates to CASSPQGTRNSNEQFF.

The chain has TRBV3-1 (or the pseudogene TRBV3-2) and TRBJ2-7; 8 bases align to TRBD2. The junction had 1 base not matched to a gene; V was cut back by 6 bases and J by 0 bases. Per the germline V gene, CDR1 is LGHDT and CDR2 is YNNKEL (reference sequence). This CDR3 is built from 13 residues. The CDR3 coding sequence is TGTGCCAGCAGACGGGGGGGCTCCTACGAGCAGTACTTC. Residues: CASRRGGSYEQYF.

The chain employs TRBV28 and TRBJ1-5; 7 nucleotides line up with TRBD1. V dropped 10 bases and J dropped 6; count of bases not matched to a gene: 3. The CDR3 spans 11 residues. Per the germline V gene, CDR1 is MDHEN and CDR2 is SYDVKM. The CDR3 reads CATRDSQPQHF. The CDR3 region has the DNA TGTGCCACCAGGGACAGTCAGCCCCAGCATTTT.

The chain has TRBV11-3 and TRBJ2-7; TRBD1 is a possible D gene (5 bases). The length of the CDR3 is 15 residues. Per the germline V gene, CDR1 is SGHNT and CDR2 is YENEEA. V was clipped by 3 bases and J by 2 bases, with 14 bases between them. The DNA for the CDR3 is TGTGCCAGCAGCTTCCCCTCGACAGTTACCTACGAGCAGTACTTC. Translation gives CASSFPSTVTYEQYF.